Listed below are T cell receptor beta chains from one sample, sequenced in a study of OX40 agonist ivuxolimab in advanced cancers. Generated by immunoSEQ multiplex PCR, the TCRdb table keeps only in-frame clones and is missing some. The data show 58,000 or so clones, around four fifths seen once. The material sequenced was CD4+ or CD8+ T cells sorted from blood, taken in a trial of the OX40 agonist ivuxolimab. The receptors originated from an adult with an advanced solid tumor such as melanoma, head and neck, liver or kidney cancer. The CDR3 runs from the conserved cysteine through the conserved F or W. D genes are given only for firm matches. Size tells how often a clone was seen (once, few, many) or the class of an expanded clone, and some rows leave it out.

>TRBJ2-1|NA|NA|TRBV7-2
TGTGCCAGCAGCTTAGGGGGTCGGGAACGGATCCTCAATGAGCAGTTCTTC
CASSLGGRERILNEQFF
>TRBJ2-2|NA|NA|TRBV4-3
TGCGCCAGCAGCCAGAACAGGGTAGCGGACACCGGGGAGCTGTTTTTT
CASSQNRVADTGELFF
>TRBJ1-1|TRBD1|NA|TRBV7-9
TGTGCCAGCAGCACATACAGGGGGCGCGGGAACACTGAAGCTTTCTTT
CASSTYRGRGNTEAFF
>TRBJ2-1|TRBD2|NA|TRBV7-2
TGTGCCAGCAGACTCCCTAGCGGGGGGTACAATGAGCAGTTCTTC
CASRLPSGGYNEQFF
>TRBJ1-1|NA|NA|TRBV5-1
TGCGCCAGCAGCTCGGGCGGCCAGACGAACACTGAAGCTTTCTTT
CASSSGGQTNTEAFF
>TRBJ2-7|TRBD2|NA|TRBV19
TGTGCCAGTAGATTAACGAATAGCGGGGAGAACGAGCAGTACTTC
CASRLTNSGENEQYF
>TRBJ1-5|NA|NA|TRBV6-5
TGTGCCAGCAGTTCGGAGGGGAGCAATCAGCCCCAGCATTTT
CASSSEGSNQPQHF
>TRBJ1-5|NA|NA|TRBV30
TGTGCCTGGAGTACTGCCCCATCCAATCAGCCCCAGCATTTT
CAWSTAPSNQPQHF
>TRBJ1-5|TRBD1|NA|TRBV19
TGTGCCAGCCGCGGGGGGACAGGGTCCGGTCAGCCCCAGCATTTT
CASRGGTGSGQPQHF
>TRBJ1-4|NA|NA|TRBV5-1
TGCGCCAGCAGCTTTGGGAACTACAATGAAAAACTGTTTTTT
CASSFGNYNEKLFF
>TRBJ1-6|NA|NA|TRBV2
TGTGCCAGCAGTTTATCAGGGTCCGGACCCCTCCACTTT
CASSLSGSGPLHF
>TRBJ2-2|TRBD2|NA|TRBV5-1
TGCGCCAGCAGCTTGGCCGGGACTAGCAGTGGCGGGGAGCTGTTTTTT
CASSLAGTSSGGELFF
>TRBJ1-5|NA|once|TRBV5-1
TGCGCCAGCAGCTTGGGAGGAGGGGCGGTCGATCAGCCCCAGCATTTT
CASSLGGGAVDQPQHF
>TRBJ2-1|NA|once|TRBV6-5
TGTGCCAGCAGTGAAACCAAGGGGCAGTTCTTC
CASSETKGQFF
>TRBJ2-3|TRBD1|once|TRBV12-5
TGTGCTAGTGGTCCCGGGACAGGGGGCACAGATACGCAGTATTTT
CASGPGTGGTDTQYF
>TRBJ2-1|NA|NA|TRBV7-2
TGTGCCAGCAGCTTAGTTGGGCTAGTTATTTCCGATGAGCAGTTCTTC
CASSLVGLVISDEQFF
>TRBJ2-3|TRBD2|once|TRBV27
TGTGCCAGCAGTTACCCCGCCCCGGGACTAGGGACAGATACGCAGTATTTT
CASSYPAPGLGTDTQYF
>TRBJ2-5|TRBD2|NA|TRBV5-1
TGCGCCAGCAGCTTGGGGACCAGGAGGGAGGGATTCCAAGAGACCCAGTACTTC
CASSLGTRREGFQETQYF
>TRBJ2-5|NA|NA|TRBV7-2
TGTGCCAGCAGCGGGGGCCAAGAGACCCAGTACTTC
CASSGGQETQYF
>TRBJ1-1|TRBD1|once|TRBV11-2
TGTGCCAGCGGCCGACAGGGGGGCACTGAAGCTTTCTTT
CASGRQGGTEAFF
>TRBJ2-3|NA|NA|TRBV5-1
TGCGCCAGCACCCACACGGGGAGCACAGATACGCAGTATTTT
CASTHTGSTDTQYF
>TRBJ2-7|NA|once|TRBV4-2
TGTGCCAGCAGCCAAGAGGGGGGCTACGAGCAGTACTTC
CASSQEGGYEQYF
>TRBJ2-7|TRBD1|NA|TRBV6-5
TGTGCCAGCGGCCCGGGACAGGGATCCTACGAGCAGTACTTC
CASGPGQGSYEQYF
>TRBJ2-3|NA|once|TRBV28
TGTGCCAGCAGTTTGGAGGGGGCGTCAGATACGCAGTATTTT
CASSLEGASDTQYF
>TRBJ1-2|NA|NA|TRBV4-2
TGTGCCAGCAGCCAATACGCAGGACCTAACTATGGCTACACCTTC
CASSQYAGPNYGYTF
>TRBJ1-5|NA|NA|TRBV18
TGTGCCAGCTCGCCGGACAGCTCCAGCAATCAGCCCCAGCATTTT
CASSPDSSSNQPQHF
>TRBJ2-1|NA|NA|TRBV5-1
TGCGCCAGCAGCCCCCCGAGCGCCCAGGTCTACAATGAGCAGTTCTTC
CASSPPSAQVYNEQFF
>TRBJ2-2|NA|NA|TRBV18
TGTGCCAGCTCACCAAGAGCTAACACCGGGGAGCTGTTTTTT
CASSPRANTGELFF
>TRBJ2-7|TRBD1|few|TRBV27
TGTGCCAGCAGTTTAATAGGGGGCCCCTACGAGCAGTACTTC
CASSLIGGPYEQYF
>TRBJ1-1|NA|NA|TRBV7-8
TGTGCCAGCAGCTTAGCGCAGGGGTCGGGCACTGAAGCTTTCTTT
CASSLAQGSGTEAFF
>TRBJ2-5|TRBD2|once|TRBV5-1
TGCGCCAGCAGCAATGGTGGGACTAGCGTGCAAGAGACCCAGTACTTC
CASSNGGTSVQETQYF
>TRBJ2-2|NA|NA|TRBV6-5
TGTGCCAGCAGCCGCGGACTCCTCACCGGGGAGCTGTTTTTT
CASSRGLLTGELFF
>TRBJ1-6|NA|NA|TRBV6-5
TGTGCCAGTTGGGGACTTTTTAATTCACCCCTCCACTTT
CASWGLFNSPLHF
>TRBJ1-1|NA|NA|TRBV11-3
TGTGCCAGCAGCTTTACCGGGAACACTGAAGCTTTCTTT
CASSFTGNTEAFF
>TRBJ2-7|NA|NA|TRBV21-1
TGTGCCAGCAGCTCCCAGCCTTACGAGCAGTACTTC
CASSSQPYEQYF
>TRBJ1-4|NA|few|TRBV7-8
TGTGCCAGCAGCTACGGGACTTCCCCCATGGGTGAAAAACTGTTTTTT
CASSYGTSPMGEKLFF
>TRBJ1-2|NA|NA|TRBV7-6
TGTGCCAGCAGCTTATTTACCGCTACCGCGGCGGATGGCTACACCTTC
CASSLFTATAADGYTF
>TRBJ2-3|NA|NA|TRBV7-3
TGTGCCAGCAGCCTACCGGCAGATACGCAGTATTTT
CASSLPADTQYF
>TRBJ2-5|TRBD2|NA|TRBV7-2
TGTGCCAGCACGCGGGGTAGCGGGGGTCTACAAGAGACCCAGTACTTC
CASTRGSGGLQETQYF
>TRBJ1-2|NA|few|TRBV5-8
TGTGCCAGCAGCTTGGTGGGCCGGAGCTATGGCTACACCTTC
CASSLVGRSYGYTF
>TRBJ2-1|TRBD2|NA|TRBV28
TGTGCCAGCTCAGCGGGGGGCTCCTACAATGAGCAGTTCTTC
CASSAGGSYNEQFF
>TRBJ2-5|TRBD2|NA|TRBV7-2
TGTGCCAGCAGCTTAGGGTTGACTAGCGGGGGGAGGGAGACCCAGTACTTC
CASSLGLTSGGRETQYF
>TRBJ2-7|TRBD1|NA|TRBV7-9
TGTGCCAGCAGCCCATGGGGTGGGACAGCAGCCTCCTACGAGCAGTACTTC
CASSPWGGTAASYEQYF
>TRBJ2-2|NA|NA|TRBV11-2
TGTGCCAGCAGCTCACCCAGGGGCGGAGTGACCGGGGAGCTGTTTTTT
CASSSPRGGVTGELFF
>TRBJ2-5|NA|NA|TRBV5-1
TGCGCCAGCAGCCCCCCCGGGAGCGGACAAGAGACCCAGTACTTC
CASSPPGSGQETQYF
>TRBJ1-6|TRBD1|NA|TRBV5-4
TGTGCCAGCAGCTTGGCTGGGACAGGGGGCTATAATTCACCCCTCCACTTT
CASSLAGTGGYNSPLHF
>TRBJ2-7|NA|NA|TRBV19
TGTGCCAGTAGTATGGGCCGCCGGCAGGGCTACTCCTACGAGCAGTACTTC
CASSMGRRQGYSYEQYF
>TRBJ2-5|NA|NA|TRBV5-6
TGTGCCAGCAGCCGCGCGTCAGGGGGGGAAGAGACCCAGTACTTC
CASSRASGGEETQYF
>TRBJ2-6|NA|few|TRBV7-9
TGTGCCAGCGTCCGCGCCGGCAGGGAGAGGTCTGGGGCCAACGTCCTGACTTTC
CASVRAGRERSGANVLTF